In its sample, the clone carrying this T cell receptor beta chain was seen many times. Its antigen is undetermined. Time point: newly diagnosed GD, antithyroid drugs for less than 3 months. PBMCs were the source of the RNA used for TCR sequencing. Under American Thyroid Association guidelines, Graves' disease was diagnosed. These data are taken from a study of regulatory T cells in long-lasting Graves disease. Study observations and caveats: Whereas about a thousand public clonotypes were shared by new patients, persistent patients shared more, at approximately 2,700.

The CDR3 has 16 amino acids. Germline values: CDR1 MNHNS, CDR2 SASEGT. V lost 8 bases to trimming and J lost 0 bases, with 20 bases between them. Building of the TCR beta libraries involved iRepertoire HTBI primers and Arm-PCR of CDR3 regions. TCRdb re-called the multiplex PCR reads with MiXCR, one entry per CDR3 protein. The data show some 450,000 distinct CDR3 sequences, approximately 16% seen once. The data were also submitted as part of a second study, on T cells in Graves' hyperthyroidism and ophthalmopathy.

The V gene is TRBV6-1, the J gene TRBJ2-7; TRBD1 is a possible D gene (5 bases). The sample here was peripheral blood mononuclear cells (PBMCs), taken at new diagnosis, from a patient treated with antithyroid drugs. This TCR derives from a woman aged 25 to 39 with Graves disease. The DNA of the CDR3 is TGTGCCAGCCTCCCAGCGAAGTGGGGCAGCTCCTACGAGCAGTACTTC. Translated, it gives CASLPAKWGSSYEQYF.